A selection of T cell receptor beta chains follows, all from one sample in a study of blood T cells in healthy people across ages. MiXCR, applied by TCRdb to the 5' RACE reads, yields one record per CDR3 protein. The table records 700,000 or so distinct CDR3 sequences, about 20% of them present only once. Sequenced material: blood. The receptor source for this set is a man aged 70 or older in good health. Both conserved end residues are part of each CDR3. A D gene is named only where the DNA matches it firmly. Clone sizes are given selectively: once, few, many, or a class where the clone is expanded.

>few|TRBV29-1|TRBJ2-5|TRBD1
TGCAGCATACCCTGGACAGGGAGAAGAGAGACCCAGTACTTC
CSIPWTGRRETQYF
>few|TRBV12-3/TRBV12-4|TRBJ1-1|TRBD1
TGTGCCAGCAAGGACAGGGGGCGCGGGACCACTGAAGCTTTCTTT
CASKDRGRGTTEAFF
>few|TRBV29-1|TRBJ2-1|-
TGCAGCGTTGACAGCCCCTACAATGAGCAGTTCTTC
CSVDSPYNEQFF
>-|TRBV29-1|TRBJ1-1|-
TGCAGCGTGGCCCAGCCCGGGGAGAACACTGAAGCTTTCTTT
CSVAQPGENTEAFF
>-|TRBV9|TRBJ2-5|-
TGTGCCAGCAGCGTAGGGGGGAGTGGGGTCCAAGAGACCCAGTACTTC
CASSVGGSGVQETQYF
>few|TRBV19|TRBJ2-5|TRBD1
TGTGCCAGTAGTCCCAGGACAGGGGTGGAGACCCAGTACTTC
CASSPRTGVETQYF
>-|TRBV6-6|TRBJ1-6|TRBD1
TGTGCCAGCGGCCACCCGGGACAGTTTTCACCCCTCCACTTT
CASGHPGQFSPLHF
>-|TRBV9|TRBJ2-1|-
TGTGCCAGCAGTGAGATGGACAGGAGGGTTGAGCAGTTCTTC
CASSEMDRRVEQFF
>many|TRBV3-1|TRBJ1-5|-
TGTGCCAGCAGCCATGGGGGTCAGTCTCAGCCCCAGCATTTT
CASSHGGQSQPQHF
>-|TRBV12-3/TRBV12-4|TRBJ1-1|-
TGTGCCAGCAGTTTCAGGCCCACTGAAGCTTTCTTT
CASSFRPTEAFF
>-|TRBV5-1|TRBJ1-2|-
TGCGCCAGCAGCCCGTCGGTCCAGGGTCATGGCTACACCTTC
CASSPSVQGHGYTF
>-|TRBV19|TRBJ1-2|TRBD1
TGTGCCAGTAGTATAGATCCAGGGACAGGGGGCAAAGGCTACACCTTC
CASSIDPGTGGKGYTF
>-|TRBV6-5|TRBJ1-2|TRBD1
TGTGCCAGCAGTTACTCCGGACAGGTTGCTGGTGGCTACACCTTC
CASSYSGQVAGGYTF
>few|TRBV6-2/TRBV6-3|TRBJ1-6|-
TGTGCCAGCAGTTACTCGGCAGGGTGGGAGTCACCCCTCCACTTT
CASSYSAGWESPLHF
>-|TRBV14|TRBJ2-7|-
TGTGCCAGCAGCCAAGTCGGTGGGGTTTACGAGCAGTACTTC
CASSQVGGVYEQYF
>-|TRBV20-1|TRBJ2-5|-
TGCAGTGCTAGAGGGGTGAGGGAGACCCAGTACTTC
CSARGVRETQYF
>-|TRBV12-3/TRBV12-4|TRBJ2-2|-
TGTGCCAGCAGTCCCCTGGCTACAGCAATGGGGGAGCTGTTTTTT
CASSPLATAMGELFF
>few|TRBV10-3|TRBJ2-5|-
TGTGCCATCAAGTCGGGAGATATTCAAGAGACCCAGTACTTC
CAIKSGDIQETQYF
>-|TRBV12-3/TRBV12-4|TRBJ1-3|-
TGTGCCAGCAGTTCCACAGGGACTGGAAACACCATATATTTT
CASSSTGTGNTIYF
>-|TRBV7-9|TRBJ2-6|-
TGTGCCAGCAGCTACTCGGGACGTGCAATCTCCGGGGCCAACGTCCTGACTTTC
CASSYSGRAISGANVLTF
>-|TRBV20-1|TRBJ2-5|-
TGCAGTGCTAGCCATTTCGGAGAGACCCAGTACTTC
CSASHFGETQYF
>-|TRBV12-3/TRBV12-4|TRBJ2-1|-
TGTGCCAGCCAACTCCGGGAATCTAGAGGCGATGAGCAGTTCTTC
CASQLRESRGDEQFF
>-|TRBV30|TRBJ2-1|TRBD2
TGTGCCCGGGAGGCTAGCGGGAGTTCGCAGTTCTTC
CAREASGSSQFF
>-|TRBV7-8|TRBJ2-1|TRBD2
TGTGCCAGCACCGGACTAGCGGGGAATGAGCAGTTCTTC
CASTGLAGNEQFF
>-|TRBV10-3|TRBJ1-1|-
TGTGCCATCAGTGATAATGGGAGAGACCGCACTGAAGCTTTCTTT
CAISDNGRDRTEAFF
>many|TRBV7-3|TRBJ2-5|TRBD2
TGTGCCAGCAGCTTAGGAACTAGCGGGATCGTAGAGACCCAGTACTTC
CASSLGTSGIVETQYF
>few|TRBV7-3|TRBJ2-3|-
TGTGCCAGCAGCAACACGGGGACCCGGGACACAGATACGCAGTATTTT
CASSNTGTRDTDTQYF
>few|TRBV2|TRBJ2-3|TRBD2
TGTGCCAGCAGTGAGGATCTAGCGGGACCCACAGATACGCAGTATTTT
CASSEDLAGPTDTQYF
>-|TRBV5-6|TRBJ2-7|-
TGTGCCAGCAGCTCGCTACCCTGGGGGGACGAGCAGTACTTC
CASSSLPWGDEQYF
>-|TRBV12-3/TRBV12-4|TRBJ1-5|-
TGTGCCAGCAGTTTACGCCAGGCGAGCAATCAGCCCCAGCATTTT
CASSLRQASNQPQHF
>-|TRBV18|TRBJ2-5|-
TGTGCCAGCTCACCAATGGGACCAGCTCAAGAGACCCAGTACTTC
CASSPMGPAQETQYF
>many|TRBV7-9|TRBJ2-3|TRBD2
TGTGCCAGAGCGGGGATGACAGATACGCAGTATTTT
CARAGMTDTQYF
>-|TRBV29-1|TRBJ2-1|-
TGCAGCGTTGCCCGAGGGGTCGGTGAGCAGTTCTTC
CSVARGVGEQFF
>few|TRBV2|TRBJ1-2|-
TGTGCCAGCAGGGCAGGGGACGGGCTACTCAACTATGGCTACACCTTC
CASRAGDGLLNYGYTF
>once|TRBV6-5|TRBJ1-5|TRBD1
TGTGCCAGCAAAGGCAGGGGGCGGAATCAGCCCCAGCATTTT
CASKGRGRNQPQHF
>many|TRBV9|TRBJ2-7|-
TGTGCCAGCAGCGGAGGGTTCCCCTACGAGCAGTACTTC
CASSGGFPYEQYF
>-|TRBV10-3|TRBJ1-2|-
TGTGCCATCACGGAACCCCAGGGAAATGGCTACACCTTC
CAITEPQGNGYTF
>few|TRBV5-1|TRBJ1-2|TRBD1
TGCGCCAGCAGCTTGAAGGGCAGGGGGCTTAACTATGGCTACACCTTC
CASSLKGRGLNYGYTF
>many|TRBV5-1|TRBJ1-5|-
TGCGCCAGCAGCTTGGGTCCCGGGACAAGTCAGCCCCAGCATTTT
CASSLGPGTSQPQHF
>many|TRBV20-1|TRBJ1-1|-
TGCAGTGCCGAGCGCGGAGCGCCGAACACTGAAGCTTTCTTT
CSAERGAPNTEAFF
>-|TRBV29-1|TRBJ2-3|-
TGCAGCGTTGGGTCGCCCGCGACAGATACGCAGTATTTT
CSVGSPATDTQYF
>-|TRBV28|TRBJ2-3|TRBD2
TGTGCCAGCAGTCGCCCGGGACTAACTAGCACAGATACGCAGTATTTT
CASSRPGLTSTDTQYF
>-|TRBV19|TRBJ2-6|-
TGTGCCAGTAGTATCAGACAACAGTCTGGGGCCAACGTCCTGACTTTC
CASSIRQQSGANVLTF
>-|TRBV6-2/TRBV6-3|TRBJ2-5|TRBD2
TGTGCCAGCACTCGGACTAGCGGGAGAAAGACCCAGTACTTC
CASTRTSGRKTQYF
>-|TRBV2|TRBJ2-3|TRBD2
TGTGCCAGCGCTAGCGGGCGTACAGATACGCAGTATTTT
CASASGRTDTQYF
>many|TRBV20-1|TRBJ2-6|-
TGCAGTGCTAGAGCGCGGTTCGGGTCTGGGGCCAACGTCCTGACTTTC
CSARARFGSGANVLTF
>-|TRBV5-5|TRBJ1-1|-
TGTGCCAGCAGCTCATCAGGGGACCGGAACACTGAAGCTTTCTTT
CASSSSGDRNTEAFF
>few|TRBV10-1|TRBJ2-6|-
TGCGCCAGCAGGGCTACCGGGGCCAACGTCCTGACTTTC
CASRATGANVLTF
>-|TRBV18|TRBJ1-1|-
TGTGCCAGCTCACCACGGCAGGTGGAATTGAAACCTGAAGCTTTCTTT
CASSPRQVELKPEAFF
>many|TRBV12-3/TRBV12-4|TRBJ2-1|-
TGTGCCAGCCGCGAGGCGGGCAATGAGCAGTTCTTC
CASREAGNEQFF